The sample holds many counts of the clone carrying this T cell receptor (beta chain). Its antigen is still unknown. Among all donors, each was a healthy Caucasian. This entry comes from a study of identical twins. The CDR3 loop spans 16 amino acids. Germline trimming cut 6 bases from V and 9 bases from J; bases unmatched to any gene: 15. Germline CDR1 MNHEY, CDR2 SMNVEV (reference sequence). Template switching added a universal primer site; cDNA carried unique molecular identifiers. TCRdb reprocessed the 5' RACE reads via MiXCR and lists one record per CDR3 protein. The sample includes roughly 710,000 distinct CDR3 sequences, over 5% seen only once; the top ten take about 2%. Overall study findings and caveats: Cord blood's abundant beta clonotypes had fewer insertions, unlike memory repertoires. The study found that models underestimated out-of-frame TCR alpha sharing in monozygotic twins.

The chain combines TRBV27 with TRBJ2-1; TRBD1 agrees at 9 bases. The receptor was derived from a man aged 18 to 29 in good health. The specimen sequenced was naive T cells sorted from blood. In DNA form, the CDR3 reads TGTGCCAGCAGCCCCGGGACAGGGAGGGTATTCGGTGAGCAGTTCTTC. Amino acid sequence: CASSPGTGRVFGEQFF.